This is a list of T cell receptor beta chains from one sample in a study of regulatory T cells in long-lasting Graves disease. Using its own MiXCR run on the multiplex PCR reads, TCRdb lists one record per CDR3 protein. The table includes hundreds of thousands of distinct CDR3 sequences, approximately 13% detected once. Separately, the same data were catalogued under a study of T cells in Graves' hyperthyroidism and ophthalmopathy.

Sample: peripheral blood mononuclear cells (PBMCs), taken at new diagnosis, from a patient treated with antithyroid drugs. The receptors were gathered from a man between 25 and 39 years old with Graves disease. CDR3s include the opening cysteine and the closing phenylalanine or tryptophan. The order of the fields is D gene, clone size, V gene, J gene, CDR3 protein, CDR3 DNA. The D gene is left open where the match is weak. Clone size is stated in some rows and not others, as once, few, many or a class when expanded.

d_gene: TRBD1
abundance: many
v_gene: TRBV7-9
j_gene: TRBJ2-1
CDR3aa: CASSFLQGGNEQFF
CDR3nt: TGTGCCAGCAGCTTCTTACAGGGGGGCAATGAGCAGTTCTTC

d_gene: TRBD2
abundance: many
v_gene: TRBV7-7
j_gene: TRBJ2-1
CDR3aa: CASSPRLAGANEQFF
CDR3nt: TGTGCTAGCAGCCCGCGACTAGCGGGAGCAAATGAGCAGTTCTTC

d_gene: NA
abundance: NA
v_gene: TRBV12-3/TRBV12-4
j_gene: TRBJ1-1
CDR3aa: CASRDSDRPEAFF
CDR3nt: TGTGCCAGCAGGGACAGCGACAGGCCTGAAGCTTTCTTT

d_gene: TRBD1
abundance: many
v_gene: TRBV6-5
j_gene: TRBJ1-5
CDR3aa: CASSFGTAGEPQHF
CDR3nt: TGTGCCAGCAGTTTCGGGACAGCCGGGGAGCCCCAGCATTTT

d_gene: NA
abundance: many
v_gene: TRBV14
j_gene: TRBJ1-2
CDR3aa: CASSQAENYGYTF
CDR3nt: TGTGCCAGCAGCCAAGCGGAAAACTATGGCTACACCTTC

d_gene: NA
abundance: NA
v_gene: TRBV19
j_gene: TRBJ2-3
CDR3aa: CASSTIAASTDTQYF
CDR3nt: TGTGCCAGTAGTACCATAGCCGCTAGCACAGATACGCAGTATTTT

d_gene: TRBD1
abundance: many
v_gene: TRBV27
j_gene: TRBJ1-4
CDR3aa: CASSRQTGGQGEKLFF
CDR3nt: TGTGCCAGCAGCCGGCAGACAGGGGGCCAGGGGGAAAAACTGTTTTTT

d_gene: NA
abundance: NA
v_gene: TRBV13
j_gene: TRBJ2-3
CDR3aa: CASNSADTQYF
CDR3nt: TGTGCCAGCAATAGTGCAGATACGCAGTATTTT

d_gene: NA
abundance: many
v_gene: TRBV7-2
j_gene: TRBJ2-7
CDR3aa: CASSSNRDVWSYEQYF
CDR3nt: TGTGCCAGCAGCTCCAACAGGGACGTGTGGTCCTACGAGCAGTACTTC

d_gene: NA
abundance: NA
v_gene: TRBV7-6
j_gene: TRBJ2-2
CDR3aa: CAFANTGELFF
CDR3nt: TGTGCCTTTGCGAACACCGGGGAGCTGTTTTTT

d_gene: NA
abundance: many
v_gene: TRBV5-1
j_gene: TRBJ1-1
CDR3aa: CASSGASIPHTEAFF
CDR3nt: TGCGCCAGCAGCGGGGCTTCTATCCCGCACACTGAAGCTTTCTTT

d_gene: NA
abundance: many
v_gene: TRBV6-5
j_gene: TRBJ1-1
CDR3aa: CASSFRGKNTEAFF
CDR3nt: TGTGCCAGCAGTTTCAGGGGTAAAAACACTGAAGCTTTCTTT

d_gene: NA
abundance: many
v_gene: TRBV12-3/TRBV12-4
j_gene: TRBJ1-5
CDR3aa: CASSLTRVVDWSNQPQHF
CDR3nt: TGTGCCAGCAGTTTGACCCGGGTAGTGGATTGGAGCAATCAGCCCCAGCATTTT

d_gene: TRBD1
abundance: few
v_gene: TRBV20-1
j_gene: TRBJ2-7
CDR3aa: CSAPTGQGIYEQYF
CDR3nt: TGCAGTGCTCCGACGGGACAGGGGATCTACGAGCAGTACTTC

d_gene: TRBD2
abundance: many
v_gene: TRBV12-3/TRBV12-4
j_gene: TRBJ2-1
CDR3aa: CASSLQLAGGPGEQFF
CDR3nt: TGTGCCAGCAGTTTACAGCTAGCGGGAGGGCCCGGTGAGCAGTTCTTC

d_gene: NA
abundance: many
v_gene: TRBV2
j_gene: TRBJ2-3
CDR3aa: CARTSGTLTDTQYF
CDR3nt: TGTGCCAGGACCAGCGGTACACTCACAGATACGCAGTATTTT

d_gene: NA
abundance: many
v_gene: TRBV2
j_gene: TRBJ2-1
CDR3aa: CASSEGGPFEQFF
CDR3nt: TGTGCCAGCAGTGAAGGGGGCCCCTTTGAGCAGTTCTTC

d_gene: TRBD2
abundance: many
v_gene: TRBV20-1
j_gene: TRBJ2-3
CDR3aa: CSARTSGRMDTQYF
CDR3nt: TGCAGTGCTAGAACTAGCGGGAGAATGGATACGCAGTATTTT

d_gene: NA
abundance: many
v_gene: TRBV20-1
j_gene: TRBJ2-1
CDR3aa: CSAKGWGRYNEQFF
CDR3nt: TGCAGTGCTAAAGGTTGGGGGAGGTACAATGAGCAGTTCTTC

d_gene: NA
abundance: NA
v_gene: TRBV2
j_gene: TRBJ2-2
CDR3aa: CASTLTVDRTGELFF
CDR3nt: TGTGCCAGCACCCTTACAGTGGATAGAACCGGGGAGCTGTTTTTT

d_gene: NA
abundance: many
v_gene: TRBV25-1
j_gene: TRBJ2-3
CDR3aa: CASSDLIQYTDTQYF
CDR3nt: TGTGCCAGCAGTGATCTAATTCAATACACAGATACGCAGTATTTT

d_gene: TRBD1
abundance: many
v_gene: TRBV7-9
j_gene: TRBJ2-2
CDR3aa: CASKHGTGYPGELFF
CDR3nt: TGTGCCAGCAAACACGGGACAGGGTATCCCGGGGAGCTGTTTTTT

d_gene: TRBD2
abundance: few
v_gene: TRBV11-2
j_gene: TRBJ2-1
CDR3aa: CASSLIAGVGNEQFF
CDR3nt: TGTGCCAGCAGCTTAATAGCGGGAGTAGGAAATGAGCAGTTCTTC

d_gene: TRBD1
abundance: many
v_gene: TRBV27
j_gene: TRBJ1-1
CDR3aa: CASSSYTGAAGNTEAFF
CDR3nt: TGTGCCAGCAGTTCCTATACAGGGGCCGCAGGGAACACTGAAGCTTTCTTT

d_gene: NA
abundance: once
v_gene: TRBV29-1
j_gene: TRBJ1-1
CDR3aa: CSFGQYTEAFF
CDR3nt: TGCAGCTTCGGACAGTACACTGAAGCTTTCTTT

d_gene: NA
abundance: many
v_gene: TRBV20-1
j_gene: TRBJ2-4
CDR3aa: CSAREGADIQYF
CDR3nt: TGCAGTGCTAGAGAGGGGGCCGACATTCAGTACTTC

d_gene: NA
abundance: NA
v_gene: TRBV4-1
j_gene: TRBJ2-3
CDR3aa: CASSQAADTATNTDTQYF
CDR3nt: TGCGCCAGCAGCCAAGCCGCGGACACGGCTACGAACACAGATACGCAGTATTTT

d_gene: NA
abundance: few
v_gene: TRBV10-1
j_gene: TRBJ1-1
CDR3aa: CASGEFRENFFQAFF
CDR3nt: TGCGCCAGCGGGGAGTTTAGGGAAAATTTCTTTCAAGCTTTCTTT

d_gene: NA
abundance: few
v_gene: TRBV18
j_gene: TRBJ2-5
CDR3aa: CASSPPTRQETQYF
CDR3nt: TGTGCCAGCTCACCCCCAACGCGTCAAGAGACCCAGTACTTC

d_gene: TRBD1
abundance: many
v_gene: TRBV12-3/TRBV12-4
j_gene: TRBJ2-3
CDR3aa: CASSPTGQGARGTQYF
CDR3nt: TGTGCCAGCAGTCCAACGGGACAGGGGGCGCGAGGTACGCAGTATTTT

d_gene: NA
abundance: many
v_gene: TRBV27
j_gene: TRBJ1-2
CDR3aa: CASRRQNYGYTF
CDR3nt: TGTGCCAGCAGGAGACAGAACTATGGCTACACCTTC

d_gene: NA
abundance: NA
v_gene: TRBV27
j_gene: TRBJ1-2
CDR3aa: CATPGRYGYTF
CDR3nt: TGTGCCACCCCAGGGAGATATGGCTACACCTTC

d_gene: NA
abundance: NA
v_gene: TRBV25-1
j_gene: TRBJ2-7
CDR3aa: CASSVRRPSYEQYF
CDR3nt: TGTGCCAGCAGTGTCCGCAGGCCCTCCTACGAGCAGTACTTC

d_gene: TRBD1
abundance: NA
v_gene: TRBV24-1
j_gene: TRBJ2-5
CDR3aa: CATSDPLTGDQETQYF
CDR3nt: TGTGCCACCAGTGACCCTCTCACAGGGGACCAAGAGACCCAGTACTTC

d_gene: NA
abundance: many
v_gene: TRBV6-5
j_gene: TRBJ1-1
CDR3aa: CASSYIGGGNTEAFF
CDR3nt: TGTGCCAGCAGTTATATTGGGGGCGGGAACACTGAAGCTTTCTTT

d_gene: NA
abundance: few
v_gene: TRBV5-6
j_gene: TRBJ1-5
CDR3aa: CASSLGSPAQPQHF
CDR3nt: TGTGCCAGCAGCTTGGGGTCCCCTGCTCAGCCCCAGCATTTT

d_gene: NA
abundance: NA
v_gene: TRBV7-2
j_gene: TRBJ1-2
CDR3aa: CASSLVRGGYTF
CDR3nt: TGTGCCAGCAGCTTAGTCAGGGGTGGCTACACCTTC

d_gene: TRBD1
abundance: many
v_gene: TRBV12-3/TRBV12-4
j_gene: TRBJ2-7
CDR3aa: CASSSPGQGYEQYF
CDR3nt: TGTGCCAGCAGTTCCCCGGGACAGGGCTACGAGCAGTACTTC

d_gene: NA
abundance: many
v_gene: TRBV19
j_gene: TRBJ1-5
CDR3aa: CASSIVDGHSNQPQHF
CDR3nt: TGTGCCAGTAGTATTGTTGATGGCCATAGCAATCAGCCCCAGCATTTT

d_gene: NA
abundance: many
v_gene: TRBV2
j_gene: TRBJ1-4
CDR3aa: CASNPVGTNEKLFF
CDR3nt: TGTGCCAGCAACCCTGTGGGCACTAATGAAAAACTGTTTTTT

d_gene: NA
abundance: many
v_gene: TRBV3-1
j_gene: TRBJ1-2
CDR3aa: CASSPGTDSGYTF
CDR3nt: TGTGCCAGCAGCCCCGGGACCGATTCTGGCTACACCTTC

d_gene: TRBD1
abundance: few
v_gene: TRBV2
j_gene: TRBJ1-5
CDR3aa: CASSGTGLSNQPQHF
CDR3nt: TGTGCCAGCAGTGGGACAGGTCTTAGCAATCAGCCCCAGCATTTT

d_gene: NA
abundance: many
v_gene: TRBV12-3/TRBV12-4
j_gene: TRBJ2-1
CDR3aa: CASSRAQTTLNEQFF
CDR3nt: TGTGCCAGCTCCCGGGCACAAACTACCCTCAATGAGCAGTTCTTC

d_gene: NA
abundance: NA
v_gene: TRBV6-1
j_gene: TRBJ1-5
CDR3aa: CATDQGWNQPQHF
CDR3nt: TGTGCCACAGATCAGGGATGGAATCAGCCCCAGCATTTT

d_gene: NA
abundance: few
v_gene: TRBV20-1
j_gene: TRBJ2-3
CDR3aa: CSATTDSPDTQYF
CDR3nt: TGCAGTGCTACCACCGACAGTCCAGATACGCAGTATTTT

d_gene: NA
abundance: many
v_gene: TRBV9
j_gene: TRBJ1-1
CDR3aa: CASSFSGTPSAEAFF
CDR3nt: TGTGCCAGCAGCTTCAGCGGGACACCGAGTGCTGAAGCTTTCTTT

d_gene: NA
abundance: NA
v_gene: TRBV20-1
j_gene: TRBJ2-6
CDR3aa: CSASGNAMTGANVLTF
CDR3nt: TGCAGTGCTAGTGGGAACGCGATGACTGGGGCCAACGTCCTGACTTTC

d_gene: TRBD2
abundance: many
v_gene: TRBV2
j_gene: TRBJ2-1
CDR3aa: CASRGLAAEQFF
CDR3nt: TGTGCCAGCAGGGGACTAGCAGCTGAGCAGTTCTTC

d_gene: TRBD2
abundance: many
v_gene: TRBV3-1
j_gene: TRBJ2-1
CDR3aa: CASSLDGRASNEQFF
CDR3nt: TGTGCCAGCAGCCTAGACGGGAGGGCCAGTAATGAGCAGTTCTTC

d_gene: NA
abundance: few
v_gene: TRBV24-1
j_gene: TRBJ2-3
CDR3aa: CATSDSGENTDTQYF
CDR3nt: TGTGCCACCAGTGATTCCGGGGAAAATACAGATACGCAGTATTTT

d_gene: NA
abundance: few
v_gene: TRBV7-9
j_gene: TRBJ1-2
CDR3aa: CASSSSLVGQSSYGYTF
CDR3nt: TGTGCCAGCAGCTCCTCTCTCGTGGGGCAAAGCAGCTATGGCTACACCTTC

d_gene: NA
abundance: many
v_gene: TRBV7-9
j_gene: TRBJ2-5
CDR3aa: CASSLVLQETQYF
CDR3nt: TGTGCCAGCAGCTTAGTCCTGCAGGAGACCCAGTACTTC